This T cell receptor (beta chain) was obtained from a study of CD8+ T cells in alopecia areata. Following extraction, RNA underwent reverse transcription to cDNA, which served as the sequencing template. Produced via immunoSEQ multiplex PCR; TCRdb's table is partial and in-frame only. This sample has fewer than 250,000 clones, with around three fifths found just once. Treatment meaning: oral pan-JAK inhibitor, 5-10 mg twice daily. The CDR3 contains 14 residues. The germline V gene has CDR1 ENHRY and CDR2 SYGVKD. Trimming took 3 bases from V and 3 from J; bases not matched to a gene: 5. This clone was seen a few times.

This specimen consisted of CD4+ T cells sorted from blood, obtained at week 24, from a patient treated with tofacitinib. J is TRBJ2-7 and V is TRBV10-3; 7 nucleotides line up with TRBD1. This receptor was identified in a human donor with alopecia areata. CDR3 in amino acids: CAISDDRVGYEQYF. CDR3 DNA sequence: TGTGCCATCAGTGATGACAGGGTCGGCTACGAGCAGTACTTC.